The sequence of this T cell receptor (beta chain) was determined in a study of cytomegalovirus exposure and HLA in healthy donors (TCRdb year 2017). Background for the entire study: According to an earlier analysis of a few hundred of the donors, roughly 180 million T cells yielded 117 million unique TCR beta sequences and more than 250 Gb of sequence data. An early release covering some 640 HLA-typed donors comprised 250 to 350 gigabases of sequencing data and around 80 million unique TCR sequences. The genetic ancestry cluster associated with self-reported Caucasian donors included around four fifths of the 398 genotyped donors. The study aimed to test whether cataloging public T cell receptors could reveal signatures of past pathogen exposure. The study used immunosequencing to profile the T cell repertoires of approximately 640 subjects and linked those repertoires to cytomegalovirus serostatus. Along with the roughly 700-subject first cohort, a separate validation cohort of around 120 different subjects was used. The study combined high-throughput TCR immunosequencing, statistical association of individual TCRs with disease status, and machine learning to predict cytomegalovirus infection status. A later analysis re-analyzed previously published TCR beta repertoires from 666 donors and added high-resolution HLA genotyping to study TCR occurrence patterns. Rather than using new phenotypic data, the later analysis identified candidate immune exposures from TCR beta sequences and from how often those sequences occurred across donors. To decide whether each TCR beta V gene segment behaved as functional or pseudogenic, an earlier analysis of fewer than 750 of the donors relied on high-throughput TCR beta sequencing. Donor age, sex, ethnicity and CMV serostatus were compiled together with the repertoire data. A later genetic analysis took genome-wide SNP genotypes for about three fifths of the 666 donors and used that subset as a discovery cohort. All discovery cohort repertoires had been generated using a single sequencing platform. HLA typing included class I and class II loci at four-digit resolution. Typing coverage differed by locus: A, B, C, DRB1 and DQB1 were typed in roughly 629-630 donors, DQA1 in around 500, DPA1 in over 600, and DPB1 in approximately 450. Five DR-DQ haplotypes were treated as single units for association and clustering because of strong linkage in the cohort. Among roughly 400 genotyped donors of the cohort, an average of approximately 220,000 unique TCR beta nucleotide sequences was sequenced per donor, of which about 18% were non-productive.

Here is what the overall study found, with its caveats: In a later genetic analysis, a missense DCLRE1C variant was associated with V-gene and J-gene trimming of TCR beta chains, and the association was replicated in an independent cohort. Only TCR beta chains were sequenced in this cohort, and the absence of alpha or paired-chain data limited detectable features. Sequencing depth was assumed to be roughly uniform across donors in the presence/absence analyses, though that assumption may not hold. The classifier was reported to diagnose cytomegalovirus status with high specificity and sensitivity in both the original cohort and the validation cohort. A further reported finding was that TCR beta sequences accurately predicted the HLA-A and HLA-B alleles for most subjects in the first cohort. According to the authors, the approach could potentially be generalized to other disease states and immunological phenotypes. A later analysis associated 15,000 or so TCR beta sequences with specific HLA alleles at a false discovery rate of 0.05. Correlated functional status among segregating V segments might reflect linkage disequilibrium, but an unknown experimental factor could not be ruled out. Immune exposure information for the cohort was limited to CMV serostatus. When HLA alleles, especially DR and DQ, strongly co-occurred, TCR associations were difficult to assign to individual alleles. In a later analysis, HLA-associated TCR beta chains showed more clonal expansion and lower generation probabilities than non-associated chains that were equally common. Because some donors lacked HLA typing at each locus, the association tests relied only on the typed subset. An earlier analysis of approximately 500 of the donors showed that most TCR beta V segments appeared in productive rearrangements either about 90% or about 30% of the time, which broadly matched IMGT annotations. In the study, 164 TCR beta chains were listed as associated with cytomegalovirus. A later analysis found that TCR association rates varied across HLA loci, with DRB1 alleles showing the most associated TCRs and HLA-C alleles the fewest. Most CMV-associated TCR beta chains appeared to be HLA-restricted in a later analysis, and the HLA associations seemed to be driven largely by CMV exposure. A cluster of highly shared sequence variants was judged likely to be a technical artifact of the sequencing pipeline. Because counts were too low, 15 to 20 rarely observed V segments, including chromosome 9 orphons, were excluded from the earlier analysis of 587 of the donors. A few of the identified cytomegalovirus-associated TCR beta chains were confirmed in vitro to be specific for cytomegalovirus antigens. Several of the top co-occurrence clusters appeared to be linked to parvovirus B19, influenza, CMV and Epstein-Barr virus, according to a later analysis. Most TCR sequences were seen in very few donors, while some public TCRs were found in many individuals. According to a later genetic analysis, donors in an Asian-associated ancestry cluster had fewer N-insertions in productive TCRs than the roughly 700-donor mean.

Receptor libraries were prepared by the immunoSEQ multiplex PCR assay. For the multiplex PCR, a mixture combining 60 forward primers for TCR Vbeta segments and 13 reverse primers for TCR Jbeta segments was used. The CDR3 region of rearranged TCR beta genes was amplified from genomic DNA by a multiplex PCR assay. Amplified TCR beta libraries were sequenced as 87-base-pair reads on the Illumina HiSeq System. For the original study's pipeline: In a later analysis, tens of millions of unique TCR beta chains were counted across the 666 repertoires, and about 9.9 million of these chains were shared by at least two donors. A nearest-neighbor algorithm error-corrected the raw reads and collapsed the reads into unique sequences, merging closely related sequences to remove PCR and sequencing errors. CDR3 sequences were aligned to IMGT reference sequences to assign V, D and J gene segments. For a sequence to be retained, at least a six-nucleotide match to both a V gene segment and a J gene segment was required. A rearrangement counted as productive if the CDR3 had no stop codons and remained in frame with V and J, and every other rearrangement counted as non-productive. CDR3 was defined by IMGT convention, running from the second conserved V-encoded cysteine to the conserved J-encoded phenylalanine. In an earlier analysis of around 600 of the donors, sequences lacking an unambiguous match to a single V gene segment were excluded. An earlier analysis of around 600 of the donors classified V segments as functional when productive rearrangements were above 56.7% and as segregating when the standard deviation between donors was above 5%. A statistical classification framework was developed to diagnose cytomegalovirus status using the catalog of TCR beta chain sequences. In a later analysis, TCR nucleotide sequences were compared against IMGT/GENE-DB human TR gene sequences so that V and J genes could be assigned. The TCRdist pipeline was used in a later analysis to assign CDR3 sequences and most-parsimonious VDJ recombination scenarios. In a later analysis, every TCR beta chain was defined by the combination of its CDR3 amino acid sequence and its V-gene family, and reads without a unique V-gene family were dropped. In a later analysis, some 600 highly shared, low-generation-probability nucleotide sequences were removed to address suspected cross-contamination and a sequencing artifact. For each public chain, a later analysis derived a clonal expansion index from normalized ranks of inferred template counts within each repertoire. In a later analysis, generation probabilities were computed using a VDJ recombination model fitted to out-of-frame rearrangements, and the results were checked against IGoR. Hypergeometric tests were used in a later analysis to score TCR-TCR, TCR-HLA and TCR-CMV co-occurrence, with a repertoire-size bias correction applied to the TCR pairs. False discovery rates were estimated in a later analysis by permuting HLA or CMV assignments 20 times. A later analysis grouped co-occurring TCRs with DBSCAN, adding TCRdist sequence similarity when clustering within HLA-allele-positive subsets. Repertoires with fewer than 30,000 or more than 120,000 public chains, plus five repertoires with anomalous nucleotide sharing, were excluded from co-occurrence clustering. The source is immuneACCESS, and TCRdb retained only in-frame sequences with V and J called. Part of the clones is not carried over; for the studies checked, unresolved V genes explain less than half of this, and the remainder is unexplained. V, J and clone size derive from that table, while D and trimming were established from the DNA sequence. This sample comprises 100,000 to 150,000 clones, less than 80% of them detected only once. The ten top clones hold less than 5% of the sample.

With regard to this clone: Its antigen target is currently unknown. No much larger clonotype is one base removed from it; base qualities were not supplied.

The cohort was made up of 666 healthy bone marrow donors. Cohort members were all nominally healthy when sampled, although unrecorded immune exposures were likely present. The donor tested CMV seronegative and was one of the 352 seronegative cohort members. Every donor gave a peripheral blood sample, and the peripheral blood mononuclear cells from that sample were used for TCR beta sequencing. Genomic DNA extraction from the blood cell samples was performed with the Qiagen DNeasy Blood Extraction Kit. The sequence derives from a man aged 25 to 45 in good health and CMV-seronegative. The specimen sequenced was PBMCs.

CDR3 sequence: CASSLGLAGANTGELFF. The DNA sequence reads TGTGCCAGCAGCTTGGGGCTAGCGGGGGCGAACACCGGGGAGCTGTTTTTT. The chain is encoded by TRBV5-4 joined to TRBJ2-2, with TRBD2 matching 10 junction bases. V is pruned by 0 bases and J by 0 bases, leaving 2 bases of the junction without a gene match. According to the germline V gene (reference sequence), CDR1 reads SGHNT and CDR2 reads YYREEE. The CDR3 covers 17 residues, taking in both the cysteine and the phenylalanine. The entry retains the CDR3 DNA only, 51 bases that are in frame from base 1.